This is a list of T cell receptor beta chains from one sample in a study of blood T cell repertoires in COVID-19. This table comes from immunoSEQ multiplex PCR, and its TCRdb copy is limited to in-frame clones, with some not included. The repertoire holds approximately 300,000 clones, with under 85% as singletons. Sequencing input: peripheral blood. All receptors derive from a human donor with COVID-19, enrolled during active disease. The donor label of this sample is uncertain. The conserved cysteine and the conserved F or W are not part of the CDR3 here.

TRBV28	TRBJ1-2	ASSFTGGNYGYT
TRBV6-6	TRBJ2-7	ASSPRDRGYYEQY
TRBV28	TRBJ1-6	ASSLVTGGNSPLH
TRBV12-3/TRBV12-4	TRBJ1-2	ASSLDYYGYT
TRBV9	TRBJ1-1	ASSLMTGNTEAF
TRBV7-2	TRBJ2-7	ASSFGTSGVLTYEQY
TRBV7-3	TRBJ2-2	ASSPDFPGELF
TRBV7-9	TRBJ2-7	ASSLVGLAGGKRTYEQY
TRBV9	TRBJ1-6	ASSVGDTNSPLH
TRBV5-1	TRBJ2-1	ASSLGRGQSRNNEQF
TRBV27	TRBJ1-6	ASCPQGTNSPLH
TRBV9	TRBJ1-2	ASTRSGGGYGYT
TRBV6-1	TRBJ1-3	ASSEAGVGENTIY
TRBV5-1	TRBJ2-7	ASSLVSTGYSYEQY
TRBV5-8	TRBJ2-2	ASSLEGVGELF
TRBV14	TRBJ1-1	ASSVLSGGVNTEAF
TRBV7-2	TRBJ1-5	ASSSRSDPNQPQH
TRBV7-3	TRBJ2-5	ASSLNSMETQY
TRBV7-3	TRBJ2-3	ASSSMTSGRVTDTQY
TRBV6-6	TRBJ1-5	ASSYLGLGQPQH
TRBV2	TRBJ2-4	ASKPGVAGNIQY
TRBV19	TRBJ1-5	ASTTTGGDQPQH
TRBV27	TRBJ2-5	ASRVSGTVQETQY
TRBV4-2	TRBJ2-5	ASSQEVGGNQETQY
TRBV19	TRBJ2-6	ASSGYRGFTSGANVLT
TRBV19	TRBJ1-4	ATEDRAEKLF
TRBV3-1/TRBV3-2	TRBJ1-2	ASSQPGQGSGYT
TRBV3-1/TRBV3-2	TRBJ1-2	ASSLINYGYT
TRBV4-3	TRBJ1-2	ASSQDRGQASYGYT
TRBV6-1	TRBJ1-1	ASSEAVGRQGGNTEAF
TRBV30	TRBJ2-1	AWSTLGTYNEQF
TRBV20-1	TRBJ2-1	SARDRGKGF
TRBV7-4	TRBJ1-1	ASRSILQHAGYTEAF
TRBV5-6	TRBJ1-2	ASSLVGENYGYT
TRBV28	TRBJ2-2	ASRHPSGAYTGELF
TRBV28	TRBJ1-4	ASTSLRVGEKLF
TRBV6-5	TRBJ2-7	ASTRLATMANEQY
TRBV7-3	TRBJ2-1	ASSPDRGNEQF
TRBV7-3	TRBJ2-2	ASSPLGGLLNTGELF
TRBV11-1	TRBJ2-7	ASSPLGTGSSYEQY
TRBV11-1	TRBJ2-3	ASSLARRESRTDTQY
TRBV25-1	TRBJ1-5	ASSEFGSDQPQH
TRBV10-3	TRBJ1-1	AISESNFGIEAF
TRBV27	TRBJ1-6	ASSLSFWTGNNSPLH
TRBV19	TRBJ2-7	ASSLQGAVHEQY
TRBV28	TRBJ1-5	ASSFGDSQPQH